This T cell receptor (beta chain) was sequenced during a study of T cells after yellow fever vaccination. Per the germline V gene, CDR1 is LGHDT and CDR2 is YNNKEL (reference sequence). V shed 1 base and J shed 7 bases, with 10 bases lying between them. The CDR3 runs 13 residues. At least ten counts were recorded for this clonotype. Its antigen is still unknown. Study findings and constraints: Sorted repertoires could include abundant contaminating clonotypes from bulk cells. The secondary response was weaker but peaked faster, day 5 versus 15.

5'RACE template switching produced TCR cDNA carrying a universal primer site and UMIs. TCRdb called the 5' RACE reads again in MiXCR, with one record for every CDR3 protein. The profile shows about 130,000 distinct CDR3 sequences, 6% to 8% of them singletons. The origin of this receptor is a man aged 18 to 30 who received the YFV17D yellow fever vaccine. Sequenced here: CD4+ T cells sorted from PBMCs, sampled 9 to 10 days after the first yellow fever vaccination. The gene calls are TRBV3-1 and TRBJ2-5, with D unresolved. CDR3 coding DNA: TGTGCCAGCAGCCAAGCCCCCCGAGGGACCCAGTACTTC. Protein: CASSQAPRGTQYF.